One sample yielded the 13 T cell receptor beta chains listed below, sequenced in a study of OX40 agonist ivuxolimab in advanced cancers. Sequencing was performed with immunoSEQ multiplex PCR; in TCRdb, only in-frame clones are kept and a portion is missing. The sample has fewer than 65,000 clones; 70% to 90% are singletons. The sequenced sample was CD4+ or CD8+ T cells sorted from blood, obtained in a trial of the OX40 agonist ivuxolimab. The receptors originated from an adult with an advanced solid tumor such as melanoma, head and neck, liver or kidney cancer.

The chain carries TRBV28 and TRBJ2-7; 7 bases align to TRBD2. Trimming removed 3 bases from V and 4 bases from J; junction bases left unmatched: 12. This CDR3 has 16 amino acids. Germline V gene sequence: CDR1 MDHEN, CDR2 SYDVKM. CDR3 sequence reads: CASSFGGGPLLYEQYF. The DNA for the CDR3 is TGTGCCAGCAGTTTTGGGGGGGGTCCCCTCCTTTACGAGCAGTACTTC.

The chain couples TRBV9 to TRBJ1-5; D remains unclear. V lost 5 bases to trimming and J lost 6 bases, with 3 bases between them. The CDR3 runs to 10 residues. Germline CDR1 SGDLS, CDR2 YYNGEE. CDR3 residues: CASRLQPQHF. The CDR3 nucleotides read TGTGCCAGCAGGCTTCAGCCCCAGCATTTT.

The CDR3 nucleotides read TGTGCCAGCAGCCGTCGACAGGCTTTTGGCTTTTATAATTCACCCCTCCACTTT. This encodes CASSRRQAFGFYNSPLHF. V gene TRBV14 combines with J gene TRBJ1-6; the D gene is possibly TRBD1 (6 bases). The CDR3 runs to 18 residues. Germline-derived CDR1 and CDR2 are SGHDN and FVKESK. Between the trimmed V and J ends, which lost 4 bases and 4 bases, there was a span of 20 bases.

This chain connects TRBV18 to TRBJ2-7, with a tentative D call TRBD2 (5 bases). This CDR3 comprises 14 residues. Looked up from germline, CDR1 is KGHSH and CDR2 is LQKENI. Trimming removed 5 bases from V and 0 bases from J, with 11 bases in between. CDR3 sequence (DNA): TGTGCCAGCTCAGAGGGAGCGAGCTCCTACGAGCAGTACTTC. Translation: CASSEGASSYEQYF.

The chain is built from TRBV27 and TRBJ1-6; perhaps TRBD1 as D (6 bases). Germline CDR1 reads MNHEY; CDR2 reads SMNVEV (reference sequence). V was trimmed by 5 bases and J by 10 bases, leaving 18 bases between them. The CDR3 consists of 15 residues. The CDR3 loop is CASSLQQGVGSPLHF. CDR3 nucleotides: TGTGCCAGCAGTCTACAACAGGGAGTTGGCTCACCCCTCCACTTT.

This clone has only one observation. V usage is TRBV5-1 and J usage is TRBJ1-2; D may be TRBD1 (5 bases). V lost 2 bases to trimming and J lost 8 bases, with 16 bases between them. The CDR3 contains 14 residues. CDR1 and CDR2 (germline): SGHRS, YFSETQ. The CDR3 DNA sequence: TGCGCCAGCAGCTTACAGGACCCCGAGTGGGGCTACACCTTC. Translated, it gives CASSLQDPEWGYTF.

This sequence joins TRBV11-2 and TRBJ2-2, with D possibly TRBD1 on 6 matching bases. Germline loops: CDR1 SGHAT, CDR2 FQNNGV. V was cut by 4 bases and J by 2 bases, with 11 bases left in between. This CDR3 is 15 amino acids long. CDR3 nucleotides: TGTGCCAGCAGCTACAGGGAATTAAACACCGGGGAGCTGTTTTTT. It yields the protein CASSYRELNTGELFF.

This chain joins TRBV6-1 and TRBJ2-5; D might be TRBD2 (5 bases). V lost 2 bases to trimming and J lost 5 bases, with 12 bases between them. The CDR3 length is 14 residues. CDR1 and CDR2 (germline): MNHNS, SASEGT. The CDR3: CASSELGLGETQYF. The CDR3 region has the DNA TGTGCCAGCAGTGAACTAGGACTGGGGGAGACCCAGTACTTC.

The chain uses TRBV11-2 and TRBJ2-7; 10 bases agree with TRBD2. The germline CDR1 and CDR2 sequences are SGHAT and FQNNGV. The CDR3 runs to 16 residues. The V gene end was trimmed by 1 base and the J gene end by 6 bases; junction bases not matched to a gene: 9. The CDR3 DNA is TGTGCCAGCAGCTTAGCAGGAGCTAGCGGGGGAGGCGAGCAGTACTTC. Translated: CASSLAGASGGGEQYF.

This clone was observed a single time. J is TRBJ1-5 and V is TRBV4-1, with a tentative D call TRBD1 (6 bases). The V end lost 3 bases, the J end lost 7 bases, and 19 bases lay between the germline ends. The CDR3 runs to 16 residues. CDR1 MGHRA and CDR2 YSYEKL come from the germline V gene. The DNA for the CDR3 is TGCGCCAGCAGCCAGGCCTCAGGGGTGGGGAGACAGCCCCAGCATTTT. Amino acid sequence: CASSQASGVGRQPQHF.

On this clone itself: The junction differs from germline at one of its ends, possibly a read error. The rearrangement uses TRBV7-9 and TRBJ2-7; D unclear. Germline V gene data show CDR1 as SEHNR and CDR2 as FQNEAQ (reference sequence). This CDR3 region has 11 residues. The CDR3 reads CASSSSPQFHF. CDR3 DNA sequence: TGTGCCAGCAGCTCCTCACCCCAGTTCCACTTC.

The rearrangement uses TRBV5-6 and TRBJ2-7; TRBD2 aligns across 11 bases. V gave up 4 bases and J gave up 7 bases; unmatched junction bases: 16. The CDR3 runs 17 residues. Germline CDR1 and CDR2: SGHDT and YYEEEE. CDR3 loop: CASSPSWDSGRDGEQYF. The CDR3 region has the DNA TGTGCCAGCAGCCCGTCTTGGGATAGCGGGAGGGACGGGGAGCAGTACTTC.

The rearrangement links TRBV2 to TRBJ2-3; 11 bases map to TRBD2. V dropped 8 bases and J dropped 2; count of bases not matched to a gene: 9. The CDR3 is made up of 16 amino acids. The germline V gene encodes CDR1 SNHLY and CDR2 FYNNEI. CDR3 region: CASRLTSGSPTDTQYF. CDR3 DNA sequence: TGTGCCAGCCGGCTCACTAGCGGGAGCCCCACAGATACGCAGTATTTT.